The 8 T cell receptor beta chains reported below all come from one sample, sequenced in a study of read filtering for tumor transcriptome and immune sequencing. From roughly 400 ng of RNA, a library with molecular barcoded alpha/delta and beta/gamma adaptors was made. MiXCR, run by TCRdb on the reads, gives a single entry per CDR3 protein. In the table there are around 30,000 distinct CDR3 sequences, roughly 20% of which are singletons. Material for sequencing was a population of CD138-negative cells sorted from bone marrow. These receptor sequences come from a donor at least 40 years old with multiple myeloma.

The gene calls are TRBV20-1 and TRBJ2-5, with 8 bases fitting TRBD2. After removal of 2 bases from V and 5 bases from J, the junction contained 10 bases not matched to a gene. The CDR3 loop spans 15 amino acids. The germline V gene has CDR1 DFQATT and CDR2 SNEGSKA (reference sequence). The DNA of the CDR3 is TGCAGTGCTAGACAAGCGGGGGACCCCAGGGAGACCCAGTACTTC. Amino acid sequence: CSARQAGDPRETQYF.

As regards this clonotype: A single base separates this from a much larger clone, so it may be a read error. V usage is TRBV27 and J usage is TRBJ2-2, with TRBD2 matching 7 bases. Per germline, CDR1 MNHEY and CDR2 SMNVEV (reference sequence). After removal of 6 bases from V and 6 bases from J, the junction contained 4 bases not matched to a gene. CDR3 length equals 13 residues. CDR3 region: CASSIREAGELFF. CDR3 nucleotides: TGTGCCAGCAGCATCCGGGAGGCCGGGGAGCTGTTTTTT.

The rearrangement joins TRBV7-2 to TRBJ2-7; 14 bases are shared with TRBD2. The V and J ends lost 1 base and 4 bases, in that order; junction bases with no gene match: 3. This CDR3 contains 16 residues. CDR1 SGHTA and CDR2 FQGNSA come from the germline V gene. The CDR3 bases are TGTGCCAGCAGCTTAGTTGGGACTAGCGGGGGTTACGAGCAGTACTTC. Protein sequence: CASSLVGTSGGYEQYF.

This chain connects TRBV28 to TRBJ2-3; 8 bases map to TRBD2. Germline V gene lookup returns CDR1 MDHEN and CDR2 SYDVKM. The CDR3 totals 14 residues. J was trimmed by 10 bases and V by 7 bases; bases with no gene match: 13. The DNA of the CDR3 is TGTGCCAGCACTACTAGCGGAGGCACAGTTGCGCAGTATTTT. Protein sequence: CASTTSGGTVAQYF.

This clonotype was observed many times. V is TRBV18 and J is TRBJ2-1, with unresolved D. The CDR3 extends over 16 amino acids. V lost 6 bases to trimming and J lost 0 bases, with 15 bases between them. The germline gives CDR1 KGHSH, CDR2 LQKENI. This CDR3 reads CASSLRLVSSYNEQFF. The CDR3 region has the DNA TGTGCCAGCTCGCTCAGACTCGTAAGCTCCTACAATGAGCAGTTCTTC.

This clonotype was picked up many times. One end of the junction fails to match germline, which may point to a read error. For the CDR3, the DNA is TGTGCTAGCACCCACTGGGACGAGCAGTACTTC. Its translation is CASTHWDEQYF. This chain uses TRBV7-7 with TRBJ2-7; D gene unclear. Per the germline V gene, CDR1 is SSHAT and CDR2 is FNYEAQ (reference sequence). CDR3 length equals 11 residues.

This clonotype was counted between two and nine times. The genes are TRBV6-6 and TRBJ2-6; D remains ambiguous. There are 15 residues in the CDR3. The V end lost 6 bases, the J end lost 4 bases, and 13 bases lay between the germline ends. The germline gives CDR1 MNHNY, CDR2 SVGAGI (reference sequence). For the CDR3, the DNA is TGTGCCAGCAGAACCGGTTCTGAGGGGGCCAACGTCCTGACTTTC. Its translation: CASRTGSEGANVLTF.

The CDR3 protein is CSVEVLAGRNEQFF. CDR3 nucleotide sequence: TGCAGCGTTGAGGTTCTCGCGGGGCGGAATGAGCAGTTCTTC. This rearrangement joins TRBV29-1 to TRBJ2-1, with a possible D match to TRBD2 (6 bases). The CDR3 is made up of 14 amino acids. The V gene's germline CDR1 is SQVTM and CDR2 ANQGSEA. The V end was cut by 3 bases, the J end by 7 bases, with 16 bases between.